These 26 T cell receptor beta chains share one sample of origin, sequenced in a study of T-cell memory formation after mild COVID-19. TCRdb itself ran the 5' RACE reads through MiXCR, one entry per CDR3 protein. The profile covers 300,000 to 400,000 distinct CDR3 sequences, with roughly 13% appearing a single time and around a fifth taken by the ten largest. The sequenced sample consisted of PBMCs or a T cell subset sorted from them (not recorded which). The receptors here all came from a man younger than 35 who had mild COVID-19 (a few samples of this study predate the infection). Cell type and time point are not known.

This clonotype has more than one count but fewer than ten. Here the CDR3 reads CASRSGTSGVGFDTQYF. The CDR3 coding sequence is TGTGCCAGCAGATCCGGGACTAGCGGGGTAGGCTTTGATACGCAGTATTTT. The chain couples TRBV28 to TRBJ2-3; 13 positions match TRBD2. The V and J ends lost 6 bases and 6 bases, in that order; junction bases with no gene match: 12. The CDR3 is 17 residues long. The germline V gene has CDR1 MDHEN and CDR2 SYDVKM. Full variable domain (rest looked up from reference TRBV28 and TRBJ2-3): DVKVTQSSRYLVKRTGEKVFLECVQDMDHENMFWYRQDPGLGLRLIYFSYDVKMKEKGDIPEGYSVSREKKERFSLILESASTNQTSMYLCASRSGTSGVGFDTQYFGPGTRLTVL.

The chain links TRBV11-2 to TRBJ2-3; D not resolved. Germline V gives CDR1 SGHAT, CDR2 FQNNGV. Trimming took 1 base from V and 2 from J, leaving 7 bases between them. The CDR3 is made up of 14 amino acids. CDR3 nucleotides: TGTGCCAGCAGCTTAGTTGCGCCCACAGATACGCAGTATTTT. It is translated as CASSLVAPTDTQYF.

In its sample, this clonotype was seen a few times. V is TRBV5-1 and J is TRBJ2-7; possible D gene TRBD2, 6 bases. Germline lookup yields CDR1 SGHRS and CDR2 YFSETQ. V was trimmed by 0 bases and J by 4 bases, leaving 11 bases between them. CDR3 size: 14 residues. For the CDR3, the DNA is TGCGCCAGCAGCTTGGTTACGGAGGGATACGAGCAGTACTTC. Encoded protein: CASSLVTEGYEQYF.

This clonotype occurred many times. The chain is built from TRBV5-1 and TRBJ2-1; perhaps D is TRBD1 or TRBD2 (5 bases each). CDR1 is SGHRS, CDR2 YFSETQ, per germline. Trimming pared 0 bases from V and 10 bases from J, leaving 11 bases between. CDR3 length: 13 amino acids. The CDR3 sequence: CASSLDGDDEQFF. The CDR3 bases are TGCGCCAGCAGCTTGGACGGGGACGACGAGCAGTTCTTC.

The chain combines TRBV7-8 with TRBJ1-5, with a weak D call TRBD1 (6 bases). The germline gives CDR1 SGHVS, CDR2 FQNEAQ. This CDR3 region has 14 residues. V lost 5 bases, J lost 4 bases, and 12 bases lay in between. The DNA for the CDR3 is TGTGCCAGCAGCCCACGGGGGCGGAATCAGCCCCAGCATTTT. This encodes CASSPRGRNQPQHF.

This clonotype has more than one count but fewer than ten. This CDR3 reads CSANARSYNEQFF. CDR3 nucleotide sequence: TGCAGTGCTAACGCCCGCTCCTACAATGAGCAGTTCTTC. The V call is TRBV20-1, the J call TRBJ2-1; D call uncertain. Trimming took off 4 bases at V and 0 bases at J, with 7 bases between the two ends. This CDR3 is 13 amino acids long. The germline CDR1 and CDR2 sequences are DFQATT and SNEGSKA (reference sequence).

This clonotype was detected ten times or more. The chain recombines TRBV28 with TRBJ2-6; TRBD1 aligns across 7 bases. This CDR3 has 19 residues. J was trimmed by 1 base and V by 2 bases; bases with no gene match: 11. The germline CDR1 and CDR2 sequences are MDHEN and SYDVKM. CDR3 amino acids: CASSLIYQGEGSGANVLTF. The CDR3 DNA follows: TGTGCCAGCAGTTTAATTTATCAGGGGGAAGGATCTGGGGCCAACGTCCTGACTTTC.

This clonotype was detected a few times. The rearrangement joins TRBV20-1 to TRBJ2-5; D is unresolved. The V end lost 1 base, the J end lost 3 bases, and 9 bases lay between the germline ends. The germline V gene encodes CDR1 DFQATT and CDR2 SNEGSKA (reference sequence). The CDR3 extends over 13 amino acids. CDR3 sequence (DNA): TGCAGTGCTAGAGTCGGACGGGAAGAGACCCAGTACTTC. Translation: CSARVGREETQYF.

This clonotype was seen many times. The V and J genes are TRBV29-1 and TRBJ2-1, with 14 bases identical to TRBD2. Germline V gene sequence: CDR1 SQVTM, CDR2 ANQGSEA. V shed 7 bases, J shed 1 base, and the junction held 6 bases outside the gene matches. This CDR3 region has 16 residues. The CDR3 DNA reads TGCAGCGCTGGGACTAGCGGGGGCCATTCCTACAATGAGCAGTTCTTC. This codes for CSAGTSGGHSYNEQFF.

The J gene is TRBJ2-1, the V gene TRBV5-1; D not certain. The CDR3 length is 16 residues. V was trimmed by 1 base and J by 1 base, leaving 12 bases between them. Germline CDR1 is SGHRS and CDR2 is YFSETQ. The CDR3: CASSLLAEASYNEQFF. The CDR3 coding sequence is TGCGCCAGCAGCTTGCTCGCCGAGGCGTCCTACAATGAGCAGTTCTTC.

This clonotype came up many times. The chain is built from TRBV7-9 and TRBJ1-2, with 9 bases fitting TRBD1. The germline V gene encodes CDR1 SEHNR and CDR2 FQNEAQ (reference sequence). V gave up 5 bases and J gave up 6 bases; unmatched junction bases: 4. This CDR3 has 13 residues. CDR3 residues: CASSPRDRDGYTF. The CDR3 DNA sequence: TGTGCCAGCAGCCCCCGGGACAGGGATGGCTACACCTTC.

This clonotype was detected a few times. The chain couples TRBV3-1 to TRBJ1-1; no reliable D call. With 0 bases removed from V and 1 base from J, the gap between germline ends came to 6 bases. In germline, CDR1 is LGHDT, CDR2 YNNKEL (reference sequence). The CDR3 is 14 amino acids. The CDR3 DNA reads as TGTGCCAGCAGCCAAGATCTATGGAACACTGAAGCTTTCTTT. As protein: CASSQDLWNTEAFF. The whole variable domain, filled in from reference TRBV3-1 and TRBJ1-1, reads DTAVSQTPKYLVTQMGNDKSIKCEQNLGHDTMYWYKQDSKKFLKIMFSYNNKELIINETVPNRFSPKSPDKAHLNLHINSLELGDSAVYFCASSQDLWNTEAFFGQGTRLTVV.

In this sample, this clonotype turned up a few times. J is TRBJ2-2 and V is TRBV7-2; D gene ambiguous. V was shortened by 5 bases and J by 4 bases, with 8 bases between the two germline ends. CDR1 and CDR2 from the germline V gene are SGHTA and FQGNSA. This CDR3 is 13 amino acids long. As DNA, the CDR3 is TGTGCCAGCAGCATCCGTATCACCGGGGAGCTGTTTTTT. It is translated as CASSIRITGELFF. The whole variable domain, filled in from reference TRBV7-2 and TRBJ2-2, reads GAGVSQSPSNKVTEKGKDVELRCDPISGHTALYWYRQSLGQGLEFLIYFQGNSAPDKSGLPSDRFSAERTGGSVSTLTIQRTQQEDSAVYLCASSIRITGELFFGEGSRLTVL.

The chain has TRBV7-2 and TRBJ2-7; D remains unclear. Germline V gene data show CDR1 as SGHTA and CDR2 as FQGNSA. The CDR3 has 13 residues. V was cut by 4 bases and J by 2 bases, with 9 bases left in between. The CDR3 region has the DNA TGTGCCAGCAGCTCGAATGCCGCCTACGAGCAGTACTTC. Translating it yields CASSSNAAYEQYF.

The V and J genes are TRBV7-6 and TRBJ1-1; no firm D call. The CDR3 length is 12 residues. Trimming stripped 5 bases from V and 6 bases from J, with 10 bases between. The V gene's germline CDR1 is SGHVS and CDR2 FNYEAQ. For the CDR3, the DNA is TGTGCCAGCAGCCCCGGGAAGCCTGAAGCTTTCTTT. Its protein product is CASSPGKPEAFF.

The chain links TRBV29-1 to TRBJ2-7; D is possibly TRBD2 (6 bases). Looked up from germline, CDR1 is SQVTM and CDR2 is ANQGSEA. The CDR3 is made up of 12 amino acids. V lost 4 bases, J lost 5 bases, and 12 bases lay in between. CDR3 amino acids: CSVGGAGNEQYF. DNA of the CDR3: TGCAGCGTTGGAGGGGCGGGAAACGAGCAGTACTTC.

V gene TRBV20-1 combines with J gene TRBJ2-7, with TRBD2 matching 7 bases. The CDR3 is 12 amino acids. Germline V gene lookup returns CDR1 DFQATT and CDR2 SNEGSKA (reference sequence). V gave up 6 bases and J gave up 0 bases; unmatched junction bases: 2. The CDR3 protein is CSAGTISYEQYF. CDR3 nucleotide sequence: TGCAGTGCCGGGACTATCTCCTACGAGCAGTACTTC.

A few counts support this clonotype. This chain connects TRBV20-1 to TRBJ2-3; TRBD2 agrees at 10 bases. The CDR3 is 15 residues long. V shed 4 bases, J shed 0 bases, and the junction held 4 bases outside the gene matches. The germline V gene encodes CDR1 DFQATT and CDR2 SNEGSKA (reference sequence). The CDR3: CSATSGRYSTDTQYF. The CDR3 DNA reads as TGCAGTGCTACTAGCGGGAGATATAGCACAGATACGCAGTATTTT.

Only a few counts were recorded for this clonotype. This sequence joins TRBV12-3 or TRBV12-4 and TRBJ1-5; TRBD1 might be the D (5 bases). This CDR3 has 14 residues. With 5 bases removed from V and 6 bases from J, the gap between germline ends came to 14 bases. The CDR3 DNA is TGTGCCAGCAGTCTGTGGGGCTTGGGTCAGCCCCAGCATTTT. This codes for CASSLWGLGQPQHF.

At least ten counts were recorded for this clonotype. The rearrangement joins TRBV4-1 to TRBJ2-2; D might be TRBD1 (5 bases). V was shortened by 8 bases and J by 2 bases, with 18 bases between the two germline ends. Germline assignment: CDR1 MGHRA and CDR2 YSYEKL. This CDR3 comprises 16 residues. The CDR3: CASGSLDRANTGELFF. The DNA of the CDR3 is TGCGCCAGCGGAAGCTTAGACAGAGCTAACACCGGGGAGCTGTTTTTT.

This clonotype appeared a few times. This rearrangement joins TRBV20-1 to TRBJ2-7; no clear D. The CDR3 contains 15 residues. Germline CDR1 DFQATT, CDR2 SNEGSKA (reference sequence). The V gene lost 0 bases and the J gene lost 0 bases, with 12 bases spanning the gap. The CDR3 coding sequence is TGCAGTGCTAGAGACCCCCGCAGTAGCTCCTACGAGCAGTACGTC. Translation gives CSARDPRSSSYEQYV.

The chain links TRBV5-1 to TRBJ1-6; TRBD1 might be the D (5 bases). Trimming pared 4 bases from V and 8 bases from J, leaving 13 bases between. Germline CDR1 and CDR2: SGHRS and YFSETQ. This CDR3 contains 14 residues. CDR3 DNA: TGCGCCAGCAGCAAACCCAGGGCAGATTCACCCCTCCACTTT. It yields the protein CASSKPRADSPLHF.

CDR3: CASRDRVVSTQYF. The CDR3 nucleotides read TGTGCCAGCAGGGACAGGGTGGTTAGTACGCAGTATTTT. The chain uses TRBV6-1 and TRBJ2-3; the match to TRBD1 covers 8 bases. With V trimmed by 6 bases and J by 8 bases, 7 bases remained unmatched. CDR3 size: 13 residues. Germline values: CDR1 MNHNS, CDR2 SASEGT.

This clonotype was recorded many times. The chain recombines TRBV7-2 with TRBJ2-5; no reliable D call. Trimming took off 2 bases at V and 5 bases at J, with 3 bases between the two ends. The CDR3 is 11 amino acids. Germline V CDR1 and CDR2: SGHTA, FQGNSA. The CDR3 DNA reads as TGTGCCAGCAGCTTATATGAGACCCAGTACTTC. Translation gives CASSLYETQYF. Based on the CDR3 plus reference TRBV7-2 and TRBJ2-5, the full variable domain is GAGVSQSPSNKVTEKGKDVELRCDPISGHTALYWYRQSLGQGLEFLIYFQGNSAPDKSGLPSDRFSAERTGGSVSTLTIQRTQQEDSAVYLCASSLYETQYFGPGTRLLVL.

J is TRBJ2-3 and V is TRBV4-3; no definite D call. The V gene's germline CDR1 is LGHNA and CDR2 YSLEER. The CDR3 is made up of 14 amino acids. V was cut by 1 base and J by 6 bases, with 11 bases left in between. DNA of the CDR3: TGCGCCAGCAGCCAAGTCCCGACCGCGGATACGCAGTATTTT. The encoded protein is CASSQVPTADTQYF.

This chain's CDR3 is CASGTEDEKLFF. The CDR3 DNA sequence: TGTGCCAGCGGGACAGAGGATGAAAAACTGTTTTTT. This chain joins TRBV6-2 or TRBV6-3 and TRBJ1-4, with TRBD1 identical over 7 bases. The CDR3 consists of 12 residues. The trim removed 8 bases at V and 6 bases at J, leaving 3 bases unmatched. Looked up from germline, CDR1 is MNHEY and CDR2 is SVGEGT.